This T cell receptor beta chain was captured by sequencing in a study of identical twins listed by TCRdb under 2016. Turning to the overall study: To test whether fetal clonotypes persist, the study used deep sequencing on TCR alpha and beta repertoires from monozygotic twins, unrelated adults of various ages, and cord blood. To rule out contamination, replicate twin experiments were performed at different times with different library preparation protocols. The study at large found these results: Because the same donors could not be followed over many years, conclusions were based on cross-sectional statistical analysis. Compared with coincidental sharing between unrelated individuals, an excess of low generation-probability sequences was observed among out-of-frame TCR alpha sequences shared between twins. In monozygotic twins, out-of-frame TCR alpha sharing was systematically underestimated by recombination models, although the models agreed with sharing between unrelated individuals. The excess sharing between twins in beta out-of-frame sequences was weaker because fewer shared sequences reduced the signal-to-noise ratio. Abundant cord blood beta clonotypes had fewer insertions, young adult naive repertoires showed a similar but weaker trend, and memory repertoires showed no such trend. Zero-insertion analyses could be partly confounded by invariant T cells such as MAIT and iNKT, although diverse VJ usage argued against such confounding for most clonotypes.

The method was 5' RACE. This sample was sequenced with an Illumina HiSeq 2000. A universal primer binding site was added through template switching, and the final cDNA carried a unique molecular identifier so that TCR cDNA molecules could be counted accurately. First-strand cDNA for TCR alpha and beta chains was synthesized from specific primers in the conserved constant-segment region. To control for contamination, every cDNA library carried two barcodes: a SMART-Mk sample barcode plus Illumina barcodes. TruSeq adapter sequences along with Illumina sample barcodes were introduced in two successive PCR steps. TCR alpha and beta cDNA libraries were sequenced on the Illumina HiSeq platform with custom primers. Turning to the authors' computational methods: MiGEC was used to process raw reads and extract unique molecular identifiers, and MiXCR was used to find CDR3 positions. Recombination models were inferred per individual with the repgenHMM and IGoR tools using an EM algorithm. The analysis of shared clonotypes was done with the tcR package in R, with sharing normalized by the product of cloneset sizes. Out-of-frame nonproductive sequences were analyzed to study raw recombination free of thymic and clonal selection effects. TCRdb applied fastp at Q25 and MiXCR to the public reads, then kept only in-frame beta chains. Rows are combined by CDR3 protein, so each entry shows the most common genes and DNA. What appears here as the V and J calls and clone size reflects TCRdb's work, not the paper's. In this sample the table shows around 480,000 distinct CDR3 sequences, 14% of which occur a single time. The top ten hold 0.8% to 1% of the sample.

Including the terminal cysteine and phenylalanine, the CDR3 comprises 14 residues. Just the 42-base CDR3 DNA is kept, in frame starting at base 1. The V end loses 7 bases and the J end loses 4 bases, and a stretch of 16 bases separates them. Only healthy Caucasian donors were included. Three pairs of female monozygotic twins, all aged roughly 18 to 29 years, made up the twin cohort. Positive isolation kits from Invitrogen were used to isolate CD4+ and CD8+ T cell populations. Comments on this clonotype: Its specific antigen is unknown. No much larger clonotype is one base removed from it; base qualities were not supplied.

The same data also contributed to another study, on yellow fever vaccine responses in identical twins. In that second paper, the authors write: According to the authors, in identical twins the way T cells responded to vaccination appeared partly convergent and partly personalized. In identical twins, the study followed T cell clones that responded to the vaccine with precision.

Sample: CD4+ T cells sorted from blood. In this chain, TRBV12-3 or TRBV12-4 is recombined with TRBJ1-1, with no confidently assigned D gene. The clonotype comes from a young woman in good health. CDR3 sequence: CASIRALRVTEAFF. The DNA sequence is TGTGCCAGCATTCGGGCCCTGCGGGTCACTGAAGCTTTCTTT.